These 18 T cell receptor beta chains were all obtained from the same sample, sequenced in a study of cytomegalovirus exposure and HLA in healthy donors (dated by TCRdb to about 2017). Library preparation used the immunoSEQ multiplex PCR assay. For the multiplex PCR, a mixture combining 60 forward primers for TCR Vbeta segments and 13 reverse primers for TCR Jbeta segments was used. What TCRdb holds here is the immuneACCESS table cut down to in-frame rearrangements. Part of the clones is not present; checked against another copy, under half of the missing clones reflect an unresolved V gene, and the others are unexplained. This sample's table lists around 100,000 clones. 3% to 4% of the sample rests with the top ten. Sequencing was done on a sample of PBMCs. All receptors derive from a woman aged 30 to 39 in good health and CMV-seronegative.

This chain joins TRBV5-5 and TRBJ2-1; 10 bases line up with TRBD2. Trimming cost V 1 base and J 4 bases; bases outside gene matches: 5. In germline, CDR1 is SGHKS, CDR2 YYEKEE (reference sequence). The CDR3 spans 16 residues. CDR3 sequence: CASSLLRTSGYNEQFF. CDR3 nucleotides: TGTGCCAGCAGCTTGTTACGGACTAGCGGTTACAATGAGCAGTTCTTC.

This rearrangement joins TRBV19 to TRBJ1-1; D unresolved. Trimming took off 5 bases at V and 3 bases at J, with 10 bases between the two ends. Germline assignment: CDR1 LNHDA and CDR2 SQIVND (reference sequence). There are 13 residues in the CDR3. CDR3 amino acids: CASSYSPDTEAFF. The CDR3 DNA reads TGTGCCAGTAGTTATAGCCCAGACACTGAAGCTTTCTTT.

The chain couples TRBV18 to TRBJ2-5, with 7 bases lining up with TRBD1. Germline loops: CDR1 KGHSH, CDR2 LQKENI. The V gene end was trimmed by 2 bases and the J gene end by 2 bases; junction bases not matched to a gene: 11. CDR3 length: 17 residues. The CDR3 nucleotides read TGTGCCAGCTCACCATACGGCCCCGGACAGGTTCAAGAGACCCAGTACTTC. Protein product: CASSPYGPGQVQETQYF. The variable domain in full, with the rest retrieved from reference TRBV18 and TRBJ2-5, is NAGVMQNPRHLVRRRGQEARLRCSPMKGHSHVYWYRQLPEEGLKFMVYLQKENIIDESGMPKERFSAEFPKEGPSILRIQQVVRGDSAAYFCASSPYGPGQVQETQYFGPGTRLLVL.

The J gene is TRBJ2-7, the V gene TRBV25-1, with unresolved D. V was clipped by 4 bases and J by 6 bases, with 10 bases between them. The germline CDR1 and CDR2 sequences are MGHDK and SYGVNS. The CDR3 is 12 residues long. This CDR3 reads CASSGSKREQYF. In DNA, the CDR3 is TGTGCCAGCAGTGGTAGTAAGCGCGAGCAGTACTTC.

This clone is called medium-sized (0.01 to 0.1%) based on its frequency. This CDR3 is also generated by other DNA sequences in the sample. The chain uses TRBV2 and TRBJ1-4; unclear D gene. This CDR3 contains 14 residues. In germline, CDR1 is SNHLY, CDR2 FYNNEI. V was pared by 8 bases and J by 0 bases, with 10 bases between. DNA of the CDR3: TGTGCCAGCTCACGGGGTTCAACTAATGAAAAACTGTTTTTT. Translating it yields CASSRGSTNEKLFF.

This chain's CDR3 is CASIGSSYNSPLHF. Here the CDR3 DNA reads TGTGCCAGTATTGGGAGCTCCTATAATTCACCCCTCCACTTT. This chain connects TRBV19 to TRBJ1-6; no clear D gene. Germline assignment: CDR1 LNHDA and CDR2 SQIVND (reference sequence). Trimming shortened V by 7 bases and J by 0 bases, and 7 bases separated the two germline ends. The CDR3 is made up of 14 amino acids.

J is TRBJ1-2 and V is TRBV7-9; possibly TRBD1 for D (5 bases). Trimming took 1 base from V and 6 from J, leaving 9 bases between them. Looked up from germline, CDR1 is SEHNR and CDR2 is FQNEAQ (reference sequence). This CDR3 is 13 amino acids long. The CDR3: CASSLEAGNGYTF. The CDR3 DNA sequence: TGTGCCAGCAGCTTAGAGGCAGGGAATGGCTACACCTTC.

The V and J genes are TRBV6-1 and TRBJ1-2, with a weak D call TRBD1 (5 bases). CDR3 size: 14 residues. Trimming stripped 4 bases from V and 4 bases from J, with 13 bases between. The germline V gene has CDR1 MNHNS and CDR2 SASEGT. The CDR3 DNA sequence: TGTGCCAGCAGTGTGAGACTTCAGGGCTATGGCTACACCTTC. Amino acid sequence: CASSVRLQGYGYTF.

Here the CDR3 DNA reads TGTGCCTGGAGTCCCGGGTATAGCGGGGGGCTGTTGGGCTCCTACAATGAGCAGTTCTTC. This codes for CAWSPGYSGGLLGSYNEQFF. The chain joins TRBV30 to TRBJ2-1; 10 bases are a match to TRBD2. The CDR3 is 20 amino acids. The V and J ends lost 2 bases and 0 bases, in that order; junction bases with no gene match: 16. From germline, CDR1 is GTSNPN and CDR2 SVGIG (reference sequence).

The J gene is TRBJ1-1, the V gene TRBV6-1; D is possibly TRBD1 (6 bases). Trimming pared 6 bases from V and 3 bases from J, leaving 14 bases between. CDR1 MNHNS and CDR2 SASEGT come from the germline V gene. The CDR3 loop spans 14 amino acids. Written as DNA, the CDR3 is TGTGCCAGCAGGCACAGGGTGACGGACACTGAAGCTTTCTTT. Its protein product is CASRHRVTDTEAFF.

The V and J genes are TRBV7-9 and TRBJ1-4; 7 positions match TRBD1. This CDR3 is 13 amino acids long. Germline CDR1 reads SEHNR; CDR2 reads FQNEAQ (reference sequence). With 5 bases clipped from V and 9 bases from J, the junction kept 6 bases outside the gene matches. Here the CDR3 reads CASSAPTGQKLFF. The DNA for the CDR3 is TGTGCCAGCAGCGCGCCGACAGGGCAAAAACTGTTTTTT.

The chain combines TRBV18 with TRBJ1-2; D call uncertain. Trimming removed 2 bases at V and 1 base at J, with 8 bases between. The V gene's germline CDR1 is KGHSH and CDR2 LQKENI. This CDR3 contains 14 residues. The DNA of the CDR3 is TGTGCCAGCTCACCAAGACAACTTAACTATGGCTACACCTTC. Translated, it gives CASSPRQLNYGYTF.

The chain combines TRBV5-6 with TRBJ1-2; no definite D call. The V gene lost 4 bases and the J gene lost 6 bases, with 16 bases spanning the gap. This CDR3 is 14 amino acids long. From germline, CDR1 is SGHDT and CDR2 YYEEEE. The DNA for the CDR3 is TGTGCCAGCAGCCTCGACGGCGTGAGGCATGGCTACACCTTC. Translation gives CASSLDGVRHGYTF.

The chain uses TRBV6-1 and TRBJ1-5; D possibly corresponds to TRBD1 (6 bases). Per the germline V gene, CDR1 is MNHNS and CDR2 is SASEGT. The CDR3 extends over 14 amino acids. V was pared by 5 bases and J by 9 bases, with 17 bases between. DNA of the CDR3: TGTGCCAGCAGTTCCGACAGGACCTCTGGGCCCCAGCATTTT. Its translation is CASSSDRTSGPQHF.

The rearrangement joins TRBV27 to TRBJ2-1; D not certain. V dropped 5 bases and J dropped 4 bases, with 18 bases sitting between them. The CDR3 contains 16 residues. Germline CDR1 reads MNHEY; CDR2 reads SMNVEV (reference sequence). Here the CDR3 reads CASSPARGSRYNEQFF. The CDR3 DNA sequence: TGTGCCAGCAGTCCCGCTCGTGGTAGCCGGTACAATGAGCAGTTCTTC.

CDR3 sequence: CASSLTRGTYNEQFF. The CDR3 nucleotides are TGTGCCAGCAGCCTGACGCGGGGGACCTACAATGAGCAGTTCTTC. The chain links TRBV7-9 to TRBJ2-1, with 7 bases matching TRBD2. Germline V lookup: CDR1 SEHNR, CDR2 FQNEAQ (reference sequence). The CDR3 is 15 residues long. The ends lost 5 bases at V and 2 bases at J; junction bases unmatched: 6.

The chain is built from TRBV2 and TRBJ1-5, with D possibly being TRBD1 (6 bases). CDR1 SNHLY and CDR2 FYNNEI come from the germline V gene. The V end lost 6 bases, the J end lost 4 bases, and 13 bases lay between the germline ends. This CDR3 comprises 14 residues. CDR3 amino acids: CASSQGRGNQPQHF. The CDR3 DNA sequence: TGTGCCAGCAGCCAGGGAAGGGGGAATCAGCCCCAGCATTTT.

The gene calls are TRBV19 and TRBJ1-2; D might be TRBD1 (6 bases). Trimming cost V 3 bases and J 6 bases, with 11 bases left between them. The CDR3 covers 13 residues. Germline CDR1 is LNHDA and CDR2 is SQIVND (reference sequence). CDR3 in amino acids: CASSIGGGHGYTF. In DNA form, the CDR3 reads TGTGCCAGTAGTATCGGGGGGGGCCATGGCTACACCTTC.